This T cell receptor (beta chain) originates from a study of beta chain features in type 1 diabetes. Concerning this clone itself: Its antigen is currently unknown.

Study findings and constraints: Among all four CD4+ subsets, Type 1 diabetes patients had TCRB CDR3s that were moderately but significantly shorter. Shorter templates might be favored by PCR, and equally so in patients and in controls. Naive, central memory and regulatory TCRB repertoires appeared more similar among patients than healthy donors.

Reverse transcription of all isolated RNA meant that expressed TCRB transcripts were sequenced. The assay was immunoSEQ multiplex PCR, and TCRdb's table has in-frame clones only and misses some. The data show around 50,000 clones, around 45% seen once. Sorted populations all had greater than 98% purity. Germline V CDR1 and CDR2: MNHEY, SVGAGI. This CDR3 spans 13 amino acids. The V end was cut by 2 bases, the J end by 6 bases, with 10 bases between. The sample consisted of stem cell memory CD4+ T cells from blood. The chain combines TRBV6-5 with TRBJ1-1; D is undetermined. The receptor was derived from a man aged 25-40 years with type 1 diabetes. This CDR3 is CASSYKRAAEAFF. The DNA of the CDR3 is TGTGCCAGCAGTTACAAGAGGGCGGCTGAAGCTTTCTTT.